Below, 32 T cell receptor beta chains from the same sample are listed, as sequenced in a study of T cell responses to AZD1222 COVID-19 vaccine. Clones were sequenced by immunoSEQ multiplex PCR, and TCRdb holds only the in-frame ones, with some missing. This table holds 200,000 to 300,000 clones, approximately 93% found once. The material sequenced was peripheral blood, taken on day 0 of AZD1222 vaccination. The receptors here all came from an adult in good health.

The chain couples TRBV28 to TRBJ1-6; D unresolved. Germline V gene data show CDR1 as MDHEN and CDR2 as SYDVKM. The CDR3 loop spans 12 amino acids. Trimming removed 3 bases from V and 11 bases from J, with 8 bases in between. In nucleotides, the CDR3 is TGTGCCAGCAGTTTGGGAGAGGCACCCCTCCACTTT. This gives the protein CASSLGEAPLHF.

V usage is TRBV6-5 and J usage is TRBJ1-2; D remains unclear. CDR1 MNHEY and CDR2 SVGAGI come from the germline V gene. Trimming cost V 0 bases and J 8 bases, with 10 bases left between them. This CDR3 spans 13 amino acids. CDR3 nucleotide sequence: TGTGCCAGCAGTTACTCGACGGCGTGGGGCTACACCTTC. This codes for CASSYSTAWGYTF.

The chain has TRBV30 and TRBJ2-3; D may be TRBD1 (7 bases). The germline V and J ends were trimmed by 2 bases and 8 bases, with 14 bases remaining between them. The CDR3 loop spans 13 amino acids. CDR1 and CDR2 from the germline V gene are GTSNPN and SVGIG (reference sequence). CDR3 DNA sequence: TGTGCCTGGAGTCCCCCAGGGGGGCTTACGCAGTATTTT. Residues: CAWSPPGGLTQYF.

V and J are TRBV19 and TRBJ2-1, with TRBD2 identical over 11 bases. The CDR3 has 15 amino acids. Germline CDR1 is LNHDA and CDR2 is SQIVND (reference sequence). The trim removed 7 bases at V and 5 bases at J, leaving 7 bases unmatched. This chain's CDR3 is CASIGTSGPNNEQFF. The DNA for the CDR3 is TGTGCCAGTATTGGGACTAGCGGTCCAAACAATGAGCAGTTCTTC.

The V gene is TRBV6-5, the J gene TRBJ2-7, with D maybe TRBD1 (6 bases). V lost 6 bases and J 5 bases, leaving 8 bases between the germline ends. The CDR3 consists of 11 residues. Germline CDR1 is MNHEY and CDR2 is SVGAGI. CDR3 amino acids: CASRDSHEQYF. The CDR3 nucleotides are TGTGCCAGCAGGGACAGTCACGAGCAGTACTTC.

CDR3 nucleotides: TGTGCCAGCAGCCGGGGGTACTCTGGGGCCAACGTCCTGACTTTC. It translates to CASSRGYSGANVLTF. The chain uses TRBV7-2 and TRBJ2-6; possible D gene TRBD2, 6 bases. The CDR3 extends over 15 amino acids. Trimming cost V 5 bases and J 0 bases, with 8 bases left between them. Germline-derived CDR1 and CDR2 are SGHTA and FQGNSA.

CDR3 amino acids: CASSLGTGAGELFF. CDR3 nucleotides: TGTGCCAGCAGCTTAGGGACAGGGGCCGGGGAGCTGTTTTTT. The V gene is TRBV7-8, the J gene TRBJ2-2; the match to TRBD1 covers 9 bases. CDR3 size: 14 residues. Trimming cost V 1 base and J 6 bases; bases outside gene matches: 0. From germline, CDR1 is SGHVS and CDR2 FQNEAQ.

This rearrangement joins TRBV7-9 to TRBJ2-1, with 10 bases fitting TRBD1. There are 14 residues in the CDR3. The V segment lost 4 bases and the J segment 9 bases; nucleotides outside the gene matches: 6. CDR1 and CDR2 from the germline V gene are SEHNR and FQNEAQ (reference sequence). CDR3 residues: CASSSRQGASEQFF. CDR3 nucleotides: TGTGCCAGCAGCTCAAGACAGGGGGCAAGTGAGCAGTTCTTC.

This chain links TRBV7-9 with TRBJ2-5; no clear D. This CDR3 region has 14 residues. V was trimmed by 1 base and J by 0 bases, leaving 6 bases between them. Germline V CDR1 and CDR2: SEHNR, FQNEAQ (reference sequence). The CDR3 loop reads CASSLGAHQETQYF. The CDR3, as DNA: TGTGCCAGCAGCTTAGGAGCCCACCAAGAGACCCAGTACTTC.

J is TRBJ1-1 and V is TRBV7-3; the match to TRBD1 covers 9 bases. CDR1 is SGHTA and CDR2 is FQGTGA in the germline V gene. The V and J ends lost 6 bases and 3 bases, in that order; junction bases with no gene match: 5. The CDR3 is 14 residues long. The CDR3 spells CASSPTGGYTEAFF. The CDR3 DNA is TGTGCCAGCAGTCCTACAGGGGGCTACACTGAAGCTTTCTTT.

The chain uses TRBV18 and TRBJ1-5; D gene unclear. The CDR3 is made up of 14 amino acids. Germline CDR1 KGHSH, CDR2 LQKENI. V was cut by 3 bases and J by 4 bases, with 10 bases left in between. Here the CDR3 reads CASSPGRGNQPQHF. CDR3 bases: TGTGCCAGCTCACCTGGACGGGGTAATCAGCCCCAGCATTTT.

The V gene is TRBV21-1, the J gene TRBJ2-1; TRBD2, the table's D call, lacks a check against the DNA. TRBV21-1 has pseudogene status. This CDR3 is built from 16 residues. The CDR3 spells CASSKGLAGAKNEQFF. CDR3 coding DNA: TGTGCCAGCAGCAAGGGACTAGCGGGAGCCAAGAATGAGCAGTTCTTC.

V usage is TRBV25-1 and J usage is TRBJ1-1, with D possibly being TRBD1 (6 bases). Germline CDR1 reads MGHDK; CDR2 reads SYGVNS. V lost 0 bases to trimming and J lost 10 bases, with 12 bases between them. The CDR3 is 13 residues long. The CDR3 sequence: CASSEYSGDGAFF. The DNA for the CDR3 is TGTGCCAGCAGTGAATACTCAGGGGACGGAGCTTTCTTT.

The chain couples TRBV19 to TRBJ2-3; D possibly matches TRBD1 or TRBD2 (5 bases each). V was pared by 1 base and J by 4 bases, with 12 bases between. The CDR3 covers 15 residues. CDR1 and CDR2 (germline): LNHDA, SQIVND (reference sequence). The CDR3 reads CASSIVGTGADTQYF. The CDR3 nucleotides read TGTGCCAGTAGTATAGTAGGGACGGGTGCAGATACGCAGTATTTT.

The chain employs TRBV27 and TRBJ1-1; D perhaps matches TRBD1 (5 bases). V gave up 6 bases and J gave up 0 bases, with 17 bases separating them. This CDR3 has 16 amino acids. Germline-derived CDR1 and CDR2 are MNHEY and SMNVEV (reference sequence). DNA of the CDR3: TGTGCCAGCAGCCCCTGGGGGGTAGGGATGAACACTGAAGCTTTCTTT. This encodes CASSPWGVGMNTEAFF.

The genes are TRBV5-4 and TRBJ1-1; possibly TRBD1 for D (5 bases). The CDR3 runs to 15 residues. Germline-derived CDR1 and CDR2 are SGHNT and YYREEE (reference sequence). V lost 5 bases and J 1 base, leaving 15 bases between the germline ends. For the CDR3, the DNA is TGTGCCAGCAGTCCGTGGGGCAGCCAGAACACTGAAGCTTTCTTT. Protein: CASSPWGSQNTEAFF.

The J gene is TRBJ2-1, the V gene TRBV6-1; D remains unclear. CDR1 is MNHNS and CDR2 is SASEGT in the germline V gene. Trimming pared 1 base from V and 9 bases from J, leaving 4 bases between. This CDR3 is built from 11 residues. In DNA, the CDR3 is TGTGCCAGCAGTGAAGTCTCTGAGCAGTTCTTC. Protein product: CASSEVSEQFF.

V is TRBV19 and J is TRBJ2-2; maybe TRBD1 (6 bases). Looked up from germline, CDR1 is LNHDA and CDR2 is SQIVND (reference sequence). The ends were cut back, 2 bases at V and 1 base at J, with 8 bases in the middle. The CDR3 extends over 15 amino acids. The CDR3 spells CASSIRGQNTGELFF. CDR3 nucleotide sequence: TGTGCCAGTAGTATAAGGGGACAGAACACCGGGGAGCTGTTTTTT.

V usage is TRBV6-2 or TRBV6-3 and J usage is TRBJ1-2; D possibly corresponds to TRBD1 (5 bases). The CDR3 contains 14 residues. The germline V gene encodes CDR1 MNHEY and CDR2 SVGEGT. Trimming stripped 0 bases from V and 8 bases from J, with 13 bases between. The CDR3 DNA is TGTGCCAGCAGTTACTCGGGACGGCTCTGGGGCTACACCTTC. This encodes CASSYSGRLWGYTF.

The chain links TRBV2 to TRBJ1-6, with 7 bases aligning to TRBD1. The CDR3 extends over 13 amino acids. CDR1 and CDR2 from the germline V gene are SNHLY and FYNNEI. V was clipped by 9 bases and J by 7 bases; unmatched bases: 6. The CDR3 DNA sequence: TGTGCCAGTAACAGGGGCCGAAATTCACCCCTCCACTTT. Protein product: CASNRGRNSPLHF.

The rearrangement uses TRBV3-1 (or the pseudogene TRBV3-2) and TRBJ1-2; D might be TRBD1 (5 bases). Germline V CDR1 and CDR2: LGHDT, YNNKEL (reference sequence). The CDR3 length is 15 residues. Trimming shortened V by 4 bases and J by 5 bases, and 17 bases separated the two germline ends. CDR3 nucleotide sequence: TGTGCCAGCAGCCCGGGACCTGGCGAATGGTATGGCTACACCTTC. This sequence encodes CASSPGPGEWYGYTF.

The CDR3 nucleotides read TGCGCCAGCAGCCTAGGACAGGGCCACCTTGGCTATGGCTACACCTTC. It specifies CASSLGQGHLGYGYTF. The chain joins TRBV5-1 to TRBJ1-2; 8 bases align to TRBD1. Germline values: CDR1 SGHRS, CDR2 YFSETQ. V was clipped by 4 bases and J by 4 bases; unmatched bases: 12. The CDR3 sequence is 16 residues long.

This clone was counted a single time. The chain joins TRBV28 to TRBJ1-2; D is undetermined. CDR3 length: 16 residues. Germline V gene lookup returns CDR1 MDHEN and CDR2 SYDVKM. Trimming took off 2 bases at V and 8 bases at J, with 21 bases between the two ends. This CDR3 reads CASSLTWARPQLGYTF. CDR3 nucleotides: TGTGCCAGCAGTTTAACATGGGCGCGTCCCCAACTAGGCTACACCTTC.

The chain has TRBV4-1 and TRBJ2-7; D is undetermined. Between the trimmed V and J ends, which lost 4 bases and 5 bases, there was a span of 12 bases. The germline CDR1 and CDR2 sequences are MGHRA and YSYEKL. The CDR3 loop spans 13 amino acids. The CDR3 region has the DNA TGCGCCAGCAGCCCCTTTCCGGGCGACGAGCAGTACTTC. It specifies CASSPFPGDEQYF.

This chain connects TRBV29-1 to TRBJ1-5; possibly TRBD1 for D (6 bases). From germline, CDR1 is SQVTM and CDR2 ANQGSEA. Between the trimmed V and J ends, which lost 1 base and 15 bases, there was a span of 13 bases. The CDR3 covers 11 residues. The CDR3 region is CSVEAGGTLHF. The DNA for the CDR3 is TGCAGCGTTGAAGCGGGGGGCACACTGCATTTT.

The V and J genes are TRBV5-1 and TRBJ2-7; D is unclear. In germline, CDR1 is SGHRS, CDR2 YFSETQ. There are 15 residues in the CDR3. The V and J ends lost 0 bases and 6 bases respectively, with 16 bases between them. CDR3 coding DNA: TGCGCCAGCAGCTTGGGCTTCGGAGAGCCCCTCGAGCAGTACTTC. It specifies CASSLGFGEPLEQYF.

This sequence joins TRBV9 and TRBJ2-2, with 10 bases identical to TRBD2. Trimming at V came to 9 bases and at J to 5 bases, leaving 7 bases not matched to a gene. The CDR3 totals 14 residues. Looked up from germline, CDR1 is SGDLS and CDR2 is YYNGEE. Here the CDR3 DNA reads TGTGCCACCCTAGGGACTAGCGTTACCGGGGAGCTGTTTTTT. Protein product: CATLGTSVTGELFF.

V gene TRBV3-1 (or the pseudogene TRBV3-2) combines with J gene TRBJ1-5, with a tentative D call TRBD1 (5 bases). CDR3 length: 14 amino acids. V dropped 4 bases and J dropped 7 bases, with 14 bases sitting between them. Germline CDR1 reads LGHDT; CDR2 reads YNNKEL (reference sequence). CDR3 region: CASSPGRGWQPQHF. CDR3 coding DNA: TGTGCCAGCAGCCCCGGGAGGGGTTGGCAGCCCCAGCATTTT.

V and J are TRBV4-1 and TRBJ2-1; 8 positions match TRBD2. The CDR3 is 18 residues long. CDR1 and CDR2 from the germline V gene are MGHRA and YSYEKL. Unmatched junction bases numbered 7, after V lost 0 bases and J lost 0 bases. CDR3 bases: TGCGCCAGCAGCCAAGATACGGCGGGGGGTCTCTCCTACAATGAGCAGTTCTTC. Amino acids: CASSQDTAGGLSYNEQFF.

The chain has TRBV28 and TRBJ1-5; 7 positions match TRBD1. V dropped 5 bases and J dropped 3; count of bases not matched to a gene: 1. Germline CDR1 is MDHEN and CDR2 is SYDVKM. CDR3 size: 13 residues. The CDR3 DNA follows: TGTGCCAGCAGTGGGACAGACAATCAGCCCCAGCATTTT. Protein product: CASSGTDNQPQHF.

The chain links TRBV3-1 (or the pseudogene TRBV3-2) to TRBJ2-3; D is ambiguous. CDR3 length: 12 residues. Trimming pared 5 bases from V and 6 bases from J, leaving 9 bases between. Germline V gives CDR1 LGHDT, CDR2 YNNKEL (reference sequence). The DNA of the CDR3 is TGTGCCAGCAGCTTTATAGGGGATACGCAGTATTTT. Protein sequence: CASSFIGDTQYF.

The V and J genes are TRBV4-1 and TRBJ2-5; D might be TRBD2 (5 bases). The germline V gene has CDR1 MGHRA and CDR2 YSYEKL. The CDR3 is 18 residues long. Trimming took 1 base from V and 4 from J, leaving 22 bases between them. The CDR3 DNA reads TGCGCCAGCAGCCAAGGGGCGGGTTTAGCGTTGGTTGGAGAGACCCAGTACTTC. Its translation is CASSQGAGLALVGETQYF.